What follows is one T cell receptor beta chain and its context. Its antigen is as yet unknown. This sample was included in a study of T-cell memory formation after mild COVID-19. Study-wide context: TCR clustering was largely donor specific. Regarding the study as a whole: Contracting clones from day 15 to 85 showed balanced CD4/CD8; later expanders favored CD4+. Day 37-peaking second-wave clones had unconfirmed SARS-CoV-2 specificity.

Using constant-segment primers, 5'RACE produced TCR alpha and TCR beta cDNA libraries carrying sample barcodes and UMIs. Each CDR3 protein is one row after TCRdb ran MiXCR on the 5' RACE reads. The sample carries hundreds of thousands of distinct CDR3 sequences, 20% to 30% recorded once. V shed 3 bases and J shed 0 bases, with 11 bases lying between them. The germline V gene encodes CDR1 SGDLS and CDR2 YYNGEE. This CDR3 is built from 15 residues. Sequenced sample: PBMCs or a T cell subset sorted from them (not recorded which). The sequence was collected from an adult woman who had mild COVID-19 (a few samples of this study predate the infection). Cell type and time point are not known. The J gene is TRBJ2-3, the V gene TRBV9; D is unresolved. The CDR3 reads CASSGPALSTDTQYF. CDR3 DNA: TGTGCCAGCAGCGGCCCTGCGCTTAGCACAGATACGCAGTATTTT.